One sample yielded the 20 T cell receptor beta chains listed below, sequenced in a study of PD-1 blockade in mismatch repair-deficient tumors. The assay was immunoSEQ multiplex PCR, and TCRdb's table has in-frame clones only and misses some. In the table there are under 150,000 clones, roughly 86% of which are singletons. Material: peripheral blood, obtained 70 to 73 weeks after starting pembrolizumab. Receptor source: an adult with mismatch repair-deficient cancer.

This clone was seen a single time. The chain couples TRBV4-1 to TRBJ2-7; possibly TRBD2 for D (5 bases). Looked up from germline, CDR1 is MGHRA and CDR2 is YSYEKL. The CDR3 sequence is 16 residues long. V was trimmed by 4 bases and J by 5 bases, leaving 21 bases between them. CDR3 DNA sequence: TGCGCCAGCAGCCTGGAAAACGCCGGACTGTTTAACGAGCAGTACTTC. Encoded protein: CASSLENAGLFNEQYF.

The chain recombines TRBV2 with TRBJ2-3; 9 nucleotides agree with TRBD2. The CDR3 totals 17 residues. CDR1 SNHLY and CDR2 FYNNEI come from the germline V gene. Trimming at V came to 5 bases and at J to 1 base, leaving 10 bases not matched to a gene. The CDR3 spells CASSLAGRVQGTDTQYF. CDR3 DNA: TGTGCCAGCAGTCTAGCGGGACGGGTTCAGGGCACAGATACGCAGTATTTT.

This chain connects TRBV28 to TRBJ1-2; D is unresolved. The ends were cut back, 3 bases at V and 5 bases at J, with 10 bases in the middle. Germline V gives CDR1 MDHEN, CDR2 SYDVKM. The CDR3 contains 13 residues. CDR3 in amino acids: CASSFPMGYGYTF. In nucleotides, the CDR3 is TGTGCCAGCAGTTTCCCCATGGGATATGGCTACACCTTC.

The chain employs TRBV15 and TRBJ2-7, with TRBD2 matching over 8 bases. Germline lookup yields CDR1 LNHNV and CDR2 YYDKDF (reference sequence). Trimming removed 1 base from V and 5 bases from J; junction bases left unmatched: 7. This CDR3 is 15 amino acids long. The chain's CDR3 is CATSRGRGLVNEQYF. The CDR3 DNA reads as TGTGCCACCAGCAGAGGAAGGGGACTAGTCAACGAGCAGTACTTC.

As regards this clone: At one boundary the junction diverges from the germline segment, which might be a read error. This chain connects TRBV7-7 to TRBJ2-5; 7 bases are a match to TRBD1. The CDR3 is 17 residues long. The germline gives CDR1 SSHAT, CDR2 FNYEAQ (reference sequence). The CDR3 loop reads CASSLRKGQEYQETQYF. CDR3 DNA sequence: TGTGCTAGCAGCTTGCGAAAAGGACAGGAGTACCAAGAGACCCAGTACTTC.

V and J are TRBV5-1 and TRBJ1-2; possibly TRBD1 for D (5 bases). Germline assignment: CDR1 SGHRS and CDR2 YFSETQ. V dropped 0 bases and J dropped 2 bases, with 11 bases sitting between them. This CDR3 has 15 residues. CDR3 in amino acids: CASSLDFGANYGYTF. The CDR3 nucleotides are TGCGCCAGCAGCTTGGACTTCGGGGCCAACTATGGCTACACCTTC.

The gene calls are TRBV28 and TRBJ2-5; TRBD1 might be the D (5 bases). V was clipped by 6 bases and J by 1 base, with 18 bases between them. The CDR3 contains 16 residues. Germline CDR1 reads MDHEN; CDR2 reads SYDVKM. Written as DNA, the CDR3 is TGTGCCAGCAGGCGCCAAGAACAGGTTATCCAAGAGACCCAGTACTTC. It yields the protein CASRRQEQVIQETQYF.

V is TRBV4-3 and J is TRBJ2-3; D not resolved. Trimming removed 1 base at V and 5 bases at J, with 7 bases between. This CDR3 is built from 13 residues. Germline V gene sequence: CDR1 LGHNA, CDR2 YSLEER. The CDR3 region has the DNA TGCGCCAGCAGCCAAGGAACGGGAGATACGCAGTATTTT. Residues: CASSQGTGDTQYF.

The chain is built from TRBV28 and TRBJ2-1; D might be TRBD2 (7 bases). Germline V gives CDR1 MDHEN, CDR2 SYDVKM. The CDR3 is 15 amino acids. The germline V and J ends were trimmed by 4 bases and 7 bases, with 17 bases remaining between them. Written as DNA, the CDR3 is TGTGCCAGCAGTTCCACTGGGGGGGCCCGTAATGAGCAGTTCTTC. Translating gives CASSSTGGARNEQFF. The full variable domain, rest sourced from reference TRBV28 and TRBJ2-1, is DVKVTQSSRYLVKRTGEKVFLECVQDMDHENMFWYRQDPGLGLRLIYFSYDVKMKEKGDIPEGYSVSREKKERFSLILESASTNQTSMYLCASSSTGGARNEQFFGPGTRLTVL.

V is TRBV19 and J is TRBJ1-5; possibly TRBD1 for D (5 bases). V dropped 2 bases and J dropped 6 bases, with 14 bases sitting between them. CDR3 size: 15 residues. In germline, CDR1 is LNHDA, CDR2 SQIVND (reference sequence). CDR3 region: CASSISREGVQPQHF. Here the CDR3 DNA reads TGTGCCAGTAGTATATCCAGGGAAGGGGTTCAGCCCCAGCATTTT.

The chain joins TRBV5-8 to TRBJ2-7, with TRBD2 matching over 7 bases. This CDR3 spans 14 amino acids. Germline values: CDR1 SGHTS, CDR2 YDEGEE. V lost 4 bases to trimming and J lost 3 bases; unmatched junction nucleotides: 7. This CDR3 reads CASSTPGTIYEQYF. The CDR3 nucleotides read TGTGCCAGCAGCACACCTGGGACTATCTACGAGCAGTACTTC.

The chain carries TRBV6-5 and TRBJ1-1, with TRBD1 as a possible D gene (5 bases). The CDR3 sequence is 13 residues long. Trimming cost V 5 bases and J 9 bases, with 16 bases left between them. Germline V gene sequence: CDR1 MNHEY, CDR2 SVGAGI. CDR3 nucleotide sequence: TGTGCCAGCAGTAGCGGTAACAGGTTTAAAGCTTTCTTT. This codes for CASSSGNRFKAFF.

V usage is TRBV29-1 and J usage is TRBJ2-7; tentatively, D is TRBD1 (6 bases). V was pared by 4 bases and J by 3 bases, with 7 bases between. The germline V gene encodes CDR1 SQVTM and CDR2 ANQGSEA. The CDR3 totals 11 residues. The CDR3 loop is CSVGTVYEQYF. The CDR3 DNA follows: TGCAGCGTTGGGACAGTCTACGAGCAGTACTTC.

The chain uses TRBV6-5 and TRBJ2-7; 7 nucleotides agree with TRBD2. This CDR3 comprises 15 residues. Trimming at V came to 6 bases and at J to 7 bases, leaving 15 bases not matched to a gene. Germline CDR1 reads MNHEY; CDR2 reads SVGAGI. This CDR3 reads CASSKTGTNLLEQYF. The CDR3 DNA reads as TGTGCCAGCAGCAAGACCGGGACTAATTTGTTGGAGCAGTACTTC.

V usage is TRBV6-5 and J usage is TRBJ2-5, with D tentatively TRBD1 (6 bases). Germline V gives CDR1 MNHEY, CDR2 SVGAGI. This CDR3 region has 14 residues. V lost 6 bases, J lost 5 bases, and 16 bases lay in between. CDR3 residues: CASSNMGALETQYF. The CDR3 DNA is TGTGCCAGCAGCAACATGGGGGCTCTGGAGACCCAGTACTTC.

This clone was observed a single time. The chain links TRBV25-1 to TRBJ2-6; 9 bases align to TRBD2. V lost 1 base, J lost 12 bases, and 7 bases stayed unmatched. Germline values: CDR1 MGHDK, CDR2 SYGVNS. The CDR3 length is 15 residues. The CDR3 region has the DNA TGTGCCAGCAGTGAATCCTTAGCGGGAGAAGGCGTCCTGACTTTC. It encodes CASSESLAGEGVLTF.

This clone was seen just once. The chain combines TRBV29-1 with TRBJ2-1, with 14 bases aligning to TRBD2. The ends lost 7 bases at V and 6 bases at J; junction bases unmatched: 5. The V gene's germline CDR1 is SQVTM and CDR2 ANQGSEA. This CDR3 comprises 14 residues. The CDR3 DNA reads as TGCAGCGGTCAGACTAGCGGGAGGGCCAATGAGCAGTTCTTC. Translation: CSGQTSGRANEQFF.

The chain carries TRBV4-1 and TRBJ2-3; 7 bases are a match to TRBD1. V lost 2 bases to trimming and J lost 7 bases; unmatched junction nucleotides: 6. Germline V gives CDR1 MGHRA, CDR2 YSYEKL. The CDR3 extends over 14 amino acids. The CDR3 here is CASSQPQGKHTQYF. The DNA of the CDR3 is TGCGCCAGCAGCCAACCACAGGGGAAACATACGCAGTATTTT.

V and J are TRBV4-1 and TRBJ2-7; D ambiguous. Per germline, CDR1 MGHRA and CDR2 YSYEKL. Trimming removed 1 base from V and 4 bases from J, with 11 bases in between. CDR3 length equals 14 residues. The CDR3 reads CASSQAGQAYEQYF. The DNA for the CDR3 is TGCGCCAGCAGCCAAGCCGGGCAGGCGTACGAGCAGTACTTC.

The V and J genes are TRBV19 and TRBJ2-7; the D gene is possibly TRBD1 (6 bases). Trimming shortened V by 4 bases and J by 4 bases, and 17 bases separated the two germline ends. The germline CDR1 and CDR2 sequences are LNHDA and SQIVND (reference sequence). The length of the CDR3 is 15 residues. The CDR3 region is CASSTRNRDGYEQYF. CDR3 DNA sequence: TGTGCCAGTAGTACCCGAAACAGGGACGGGTACGAGCAGTACTTC.